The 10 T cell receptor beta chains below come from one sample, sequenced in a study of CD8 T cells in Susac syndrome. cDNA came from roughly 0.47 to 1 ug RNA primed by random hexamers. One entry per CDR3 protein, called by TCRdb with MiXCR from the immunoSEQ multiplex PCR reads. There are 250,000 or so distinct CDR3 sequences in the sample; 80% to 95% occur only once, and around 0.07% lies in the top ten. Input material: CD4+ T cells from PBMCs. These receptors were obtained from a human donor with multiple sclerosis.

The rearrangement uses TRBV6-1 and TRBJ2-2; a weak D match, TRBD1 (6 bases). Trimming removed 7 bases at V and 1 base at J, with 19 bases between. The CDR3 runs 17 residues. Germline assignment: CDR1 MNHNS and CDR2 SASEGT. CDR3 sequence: CASNELRGIQNTGELFF. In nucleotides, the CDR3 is TGTGCCAGCAACGAACTCAGGGGAATACAGAACACCGGGGAGCTGTTTTTT.

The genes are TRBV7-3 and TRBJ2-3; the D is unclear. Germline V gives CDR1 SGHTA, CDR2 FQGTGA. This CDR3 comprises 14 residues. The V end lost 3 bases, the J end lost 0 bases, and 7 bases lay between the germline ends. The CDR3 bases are TGTGCCAGCAGCTTTACGGACAGCACAGATACGCAGTATTTT. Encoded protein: CASSFTDSTDTQYF.

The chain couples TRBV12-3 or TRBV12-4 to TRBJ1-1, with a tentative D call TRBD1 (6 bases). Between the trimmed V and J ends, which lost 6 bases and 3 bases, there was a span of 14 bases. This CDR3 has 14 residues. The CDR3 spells CASSPWGADTEAFF. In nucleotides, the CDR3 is TGTGCCAGCAGCCCATGGGGGGCGGACACTGAAGCTTTCTTT.

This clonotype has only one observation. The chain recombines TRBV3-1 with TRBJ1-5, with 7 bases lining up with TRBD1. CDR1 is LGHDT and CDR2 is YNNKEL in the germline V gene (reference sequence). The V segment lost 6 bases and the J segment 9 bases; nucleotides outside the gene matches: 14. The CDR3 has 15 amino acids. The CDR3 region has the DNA TGTGCCAGCAGTCAGATGGGGACAGACCCTGGGCCCCAGCATTTT. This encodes CASSQMGTDPGPQHF.

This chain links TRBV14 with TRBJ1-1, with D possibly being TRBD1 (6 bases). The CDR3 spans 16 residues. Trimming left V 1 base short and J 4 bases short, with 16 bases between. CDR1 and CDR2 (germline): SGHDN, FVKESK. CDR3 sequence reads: CASSQGRRGRFTEAFF. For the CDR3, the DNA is TGTGCCAGCAGCCAAGGCCGGCGGGGGCGCTTCACTGAAGCTTTCTTT.

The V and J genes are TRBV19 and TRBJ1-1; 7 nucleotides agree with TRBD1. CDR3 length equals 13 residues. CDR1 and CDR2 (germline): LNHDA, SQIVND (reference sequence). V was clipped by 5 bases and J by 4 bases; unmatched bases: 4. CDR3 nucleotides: TGTGCCAGTAGTTTGACAGGGATCACTGAAGCTTTCTTT. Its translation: CASSLTGITEAFF.

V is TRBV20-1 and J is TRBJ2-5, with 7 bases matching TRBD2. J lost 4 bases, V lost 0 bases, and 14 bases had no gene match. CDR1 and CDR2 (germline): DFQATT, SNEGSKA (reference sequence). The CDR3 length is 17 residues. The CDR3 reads CSARDPGLSGGLETQYF. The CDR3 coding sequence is TGCAGTGCTAGAGATCCGGGACTATCGGGTGGTTTAGAGACCCAGTACTTC.

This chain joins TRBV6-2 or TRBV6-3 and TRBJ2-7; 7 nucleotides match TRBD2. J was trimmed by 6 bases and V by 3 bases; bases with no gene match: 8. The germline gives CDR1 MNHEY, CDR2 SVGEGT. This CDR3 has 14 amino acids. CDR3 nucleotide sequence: TGTGCCAGCAGTTATGGCGGGAGCGTCGGCGAGCAGTACGTC. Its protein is CASSYGGSVGEQYV.

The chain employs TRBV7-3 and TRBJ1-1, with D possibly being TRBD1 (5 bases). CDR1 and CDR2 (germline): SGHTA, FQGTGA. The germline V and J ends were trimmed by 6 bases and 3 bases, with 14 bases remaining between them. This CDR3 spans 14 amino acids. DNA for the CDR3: TGTGCCAGCAGTCCCGGGGGACGATACACTGAAGCTTTCTTT. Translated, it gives CASSPGGRYTEAFF.

The CDR3 nucleotides read TGCACCAGCAGCCAAGTGGAGGGGGCGCTTGGCGGCCCCGACGGAAACACCATATATTTT. Residues: CTSSQVEGALGGPDGNTIYF. The chain recombines TRBV1 with TRBJ1-3; the listed D gene, TRBD1, was not tested against the DNA. TRBV1 is a pseudogene segment. The CDR3 totals 20 residues.